A selection of T cell receptor beta chains follows, all from one sample in a study of control samples from healthy donors and cancer patients. Profiling relied on immunoSEQ multiplex PCR, and the TCRdb table lists in-frame clones only, not all of them. The data show about 120,000 clones, about 87% seen once. Sequenced: blood. These receptors originate from a man between 40 and 49 years old in good health. CDR3s include the opening cysteine and the closing phenylalanine or tryptophan. The order of the fields is J gene, D gene, V gene, clone size, CDR3 protein, CDR3 DNA. D genes are given only for firm matches. The size field is filled for only some rows; it gives once, few, many or a size class.

TRBJ1-2 - TRBV27 - CASSLSGGRDGYTF TGTGCCAGCAGTTTATCGGGGGGGCGGGATGGCTACACCTTC
TRBJ2-7 - TRBV29-1 - CSVPPVEQYF TGCAGCGTCCCCCCCGTGGAGCAGTACTTC
TRBJ2-2 - TRBV6-5 - CASSYGDVRPGELFF TGTGCCAGCAGTTATGGGGACGTTAGGCCCGGGGAGCTGTTTTTT
TRBJ2-2 TRBD2 TRBV6-5 - CASNPSGGGIGELFF TGTGCCAGCAATCCCAGCGGGGGGGGAATCGGGGAGCTGTTTTTT
TRBJ1-5 - TRBV6-5 - CASTPDHQPQHF TGTGCCAGCACCCCCGATCATCAGCCCCAGCATTTT
TRBJ1-2 - TRBV9 - CASSGDGKVYGYTF TGTGCCAGCAGCGGCGACGGGAAAGTCTATGGCTACACCTTC
TRBJ1-5 TRBD1 TRBV6-2/TRBV6-3 - CASSADRGRLVNQPQHF TGTGCCAGCAGTGCGGACAGGGGGCGCCTAGTAAATCAGCCCCAGCATTTT
TRBJ2-1 - TRBV3-1/TRBV3-2 - CASSQVGGQFF TGTGCCAGCAGCCAAGTGGGGGGACAGTTCTTC
TRBJ2-7 - TRBV5-1 - CASSLERGSHYEQYF TGCGCCAGCAGCTTGGAGAGGGGGAGCCATTACGAGCAGTACTTC
TRBJ1-4 - TRBV5-1 - CASSLGQAKNEKLFF TGCGCCAGCAGCTTGGGACAGGCGAAGAATGAAAAACTGTTTTTT
TRBJ2-5 - TRBV5-1 - CASSTEGNRGETQYF TGCGCCAGCAGCACCGAGGGTAACCGGGGGGAGACCCAGTACTTC
TRBJ2-1 - TRBV5-1 - CASSSGRSGHNEQFF TGCGCCAGCAGCTCAGGACGGTCTGGGCACAATGAGCAGTTCTTC
TRBJ1-4 - TRBV15 - CATSRDPLGGEKLFF TGTGCCACCAGCAGAGATCCTTTGGGGGGTGAAAAACTGTTTTTT
TRBJ1-5 - TRBV19 - CASSPTSGLASNQPQHF TGTGCCAGTAGTCCTACTTCAGGGTTGGCTAGCAATCAGCCCCAGCATTTT
TRBJ1-4 - TRBV9 - CASSPLTGYATNEKLFF TGTGCCAGCAGCCCCTTAACAGGCTATGCAACTAATGAAAAACTGTTTTTT
TRBJ2-5 - TRBV9 - CASDDGSWTQYF TGTGCCAGCGACGATGGTTCGTGGACCCAGTACTTC
TRBJ1-3 - TRBV3-1/TRBV3-2 few CASSPNRISGNTIYF TGTGCCAGCAGCCCCAACAGGATCTCTGGAAACACCATATATTTT
TRBJ1-1 - TRBV4-1 few CASSQDGWNTEAFF TGCGCCAGCAGCCAAGACGGGTGGAACACTGAAGCTTTCTTT
TRBJ1-2 TRBD1 TRBV6-5 - CASSLNRGVYGYTF TGTGCCAGCAGCCTAAACAGGGGGGTCTATGGCTACACCTTC
TRBJ1-6 - TRBV10-2 - CASSDQGLSYNSPLHF TGCGCCAGCAGTGACCAGGGGCTCTCCTATAATTCACCCCTCCACTTT
TRBJ1-1 - TRBV30 - CAWSPQGEAFF TGTGCCTGGAGCCCTCAGGGGGAAGCTTTCTTT
TRBJ1-2 - TRBV5-1 - CASSPQGVDYGYTF TGCGCCAGCAGCCCACAGGGTGTAGACTATGGCTACACCTTC
TRBJ2-3 TRBD2 TRBV6-5 - CASSPQRGGTDTQYF TGTGCCAGCAGCCCCCAGCGGGGGGGCACAGATACGCAGTATTTT
TRBJ1-3 - TRBV24-1 - CATSSGPGTGNTIYF TGTGCCACCAGCTCGGGGCCAGGGACTGGAAACACCATATATTTT
TRBJ1-3 - TRBV9 - CASSANLVSSGNTIYF TGTGCCAGCAGCGCGAACCTCGTCAGCTCTGGAAACACCATATATTTT
TRBJ2-4 - TRBV25-1 once CASTGIGNIQYF TGTGCCAGCACGGGGATCGGAAACATTCAGTACTTC
TRBJ2-1 - TRBV18 - CASSPPPEGKQFF TGTGCCAGCTCACCACCCCCCGAAGGGAAGCAGTTCTTC
TRBJ2-7 - TRBV7-9 - CASSLILDSYEQYF TGTGCCAGCAGCTTAATACTGGACTCCTACGAGCAGTACTTC
TRBJ1-5 TRBD1 TRBV7-9 - CASSQDREWGQPQHF TGTGCCAGCAGCCAGGACAGGGAATGGGGTCAGCCCCAGCATTTT
TRBJ2-3 TRBD2 TRBV14 once CASSQDWLAGLITDTQYF TGTGCCAGCAGCCAAGATTGGCTAGCGGGTCTAATCACAGATACGCAGTATTTT
TRBJ1-3 - TRBV2 - CASRRGSGGSGNTIYF TGTGCCAGCAGGAGGGGAAGCGGGGGCTCTGGAAACACCATATATTTT
TRBJ1-1 TRBD1 TRBV5-1 - CASSSQQGSTEAFF TGCGCCAGCAGCAGCCAACAGGGGAGCACTGAAGCTTTCTTT
TRBJ1-1 TRBD1 TRBV7-9 - CASRSTGVDTEAFF TGTGCCAGCAGATCGACAGGGGTCGACACTGAAGCTTTCTTT
TRBJ1-5 - TRBV19 - CASSIGGSDWQPQHF TGTGCCAGTAGTATCGGGGGGTCGGATTGGCAGCCCCAGCATTTT
TRBJ1-2 - TRBV7-3 - CASSLSSSGYGYTF TGTGCCAGCAGCTTATCATCCTCGGGGTATGGCTACACCTTC
TRBJ2-2 - TRBV5-1 - CASSLAVGNTGELFF TGCGCCAGCAGCTTGGCCGTGGGCAACACCGGGGAGCTGTTTTTT